This T cell receptor beta chain was found in a study of blood T cells in healthy people across ages. Regarding the study as a whole: In older individuals, TCR beta diversity per million T cells was lower, falling roughly linearly with age.

There are a few counts of this clonotype. Its antigen is currently unknown. Mismatch with germline at one junction end may stem from a read error. The second PCR ran about 6 to 11 cycles with a sample-barcoded 5' primer and J-beta primers. TCRdb re-analysed the 5' RACE reads in MiXCR, keeping a single row per CDR3 protein. The repertoire holds about 1.8 million distinct CDR3 sequences, with about 50% as singletons. Peripheral blood, around 9.4 milliliters per donor, was collected. The sample consisted of blood. This TCR came from a woman aged 40 to 50 in good health.

The CDR3 region has the DNA TGCAGTGCTACCAGGGACAGCCAAGAGGCCCAGTACTTC. Translation: CSATRDSQEAQYF. V and J are TRBV20-1 and TRBJ2-5, with TRBD1 matching 7 bases. The CDR3 covers 13 residues. Germline V CDR1 and CDR2: DFQATT, SNEGSKA (reference sequence).